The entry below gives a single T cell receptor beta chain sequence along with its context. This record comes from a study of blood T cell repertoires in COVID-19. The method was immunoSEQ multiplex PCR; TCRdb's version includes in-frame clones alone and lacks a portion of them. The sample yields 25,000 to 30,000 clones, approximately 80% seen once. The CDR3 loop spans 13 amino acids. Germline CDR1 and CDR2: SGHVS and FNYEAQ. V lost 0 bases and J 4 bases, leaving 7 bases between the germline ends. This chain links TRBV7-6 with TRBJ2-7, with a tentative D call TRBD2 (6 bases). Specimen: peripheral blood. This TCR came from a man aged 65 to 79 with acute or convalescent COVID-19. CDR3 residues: CASSLAEGYEQYF. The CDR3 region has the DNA TGTGCCAGCAGCTTAGCGGAGGGATACGAGCAGTACTTC.